Each of the 13 T cell receptor beta chains below was sequenced from the same sample in a study of blood T cell repertoires in COVID-19. Repertoires were generated with immunoSEQ multiplex PCR, while TCRdb's copy carries only in-frame clones and drops some. Here the sample spans about 320,000 clones, more than 90% being singletons. The material sequenced was PBMCs or T cells enriched from blood (not recorded which). All receptors come from a woman aged 30 to 39 who had been exposed to COVID-19.

The chain carries TRBV7-6 and TRBJ1-2, with TRBD1 matching over 7 bases. The CDR3 sequence is 15 residues long. Germline V gene sequence: CDR1 SGHVS, CDR2 FNYEAQ. With V trimmed by 5 bases and J by 4 bases, 10 bases remained unmatched. The CDR3 coding sequence is TGTGCCAGCAGCCCCTTACAGGGGCGGTTCTATGGCTACACCTTC. Protein: CASSPLQGRFYGYTF.

This clone was detected once. This specimen includes other DNA sequences encoding the same CDR3. This chain joins TRBV5-6 and TRBJ1-1; TRBD1 is a possible D gene (6 bases). This CDR3 region has 12 residues. The germline gives CDR1 SGHDT, CDR2 YYEEEE. V gave up 2 bases and J gave up 4 bases, with 6 bases separating them. The CDR3 loop is CASSFRGTEAFF. The CDR3 nucleotides read TGTGCCAGCAGCTTCAGGGGCACTGAAGCTTTCTTT.

The chain links TRBV5-1 to TRBJ2-7; 12 bases map to TRBD1. The CDR3 has 15 amino acids. Germline V gene sequence: CDR1 SGHRS, CDR2 YFSETQ. After removal of 0 bases from V and 6 bases from J, the junction contained 4 bases not matched to a gene. The DNA for the CDR3 is TGCGCCAGCAGCTTGGGAGGGACAGGGGGCAGCGAGCAGTACTTC. It codes for CASSLGGTGGSEQYF.

The genes are TRBV7-9 and TRBJ2-5, with TRBD2 identical over 7 bases. Germline V CDR1 and CDR2: SEHNR, FQNEAQ (reference sequence). The trim removed 7 bases at V and 2 bases at J, leaving 7 bases unmatched. This CDR3 is built from 14 residues. The CDR3 coding sequence is TGTGCCAGCACCCGGGCTAGCGGACAAGAGACCCAGTACTTC. It encodes CASTRASGQETQYF.

The chain employs TRBV7-9 and TRBJ2-2, with TRBD2 matching over 8 bases. This CDR3 has 15 residues. Germline lookup yields CDR1 SEHNR and CDR2 FQNEAQ (reference sequence). With 1 base clipped from V and 6 bases from J, the junction kept 4 bases outside the gene matches. Written as DNA, the CDR3 is TGTGCCAGCAGCTTAGTACCTAGCGGGCCCGGGGAGCTGTTTTTT. It is translated as CASSLVPSGPGELFF.

This clone was recorded once. The CDR3 loop is CASAQGHRQPQHF. The CDR3 DNA follows: TGTGCCAGTGCCCAGGGACACCGACAGCCCCAGCATTTT. The chain is built from TRBV19 and TRBJ1-5; D is perhaps TRBD1 (6 bases). Between the trimmed V and J ends, which lost 8 bases and 7 bases, there was a span of 15 bases. The germline gives CDR1 LNHDA, CDR2 SQIVND (reference sequence). There are 13 residues in the CDR3. Complete variable domain (other parts from reference TRBV19 and TRBJ1-5): DGGITQSPKYLFRKEGQNVTLSCEQNLNHDAMYWYRQDPGQGLRLIYYSQIVNDFQKGDIAEGYSVSREKKESFPLTVTSAQKNPTAFYLCASAQGHRQPQHFGDGTRLSIL.

This clone was detected only once. The chain is built from TRBV9 and TRBJ1-2; TRBD1 matches at 8 bases. The germline V gene encodes CDR1 SGDLS and CDR2 YYNGEE. CDR3 length equals 12 residues. Trimming cost V 3 bases and J 8 bases; bases outside gene matches: 3. CDR3 amino acids: CASSADRVGYTF. The CDR3 DNA reads TGTGCCAGCAGCGCGGACAGGGTGGGCTACACCTTC. Looking up the rest from reference TRBV9 and TRBJ1-2 gives the full variable domain: DSGVTQTPKHLITATGQRVTLRCSPRSGDLSVYWYQQSLDQGLQFLIQYYNGEERAKGNILERFSAQQFPDLHSELNLSSLELGDSALYFCASSADRVGYTFGSGTRLTVV.

The chain has TRBV18 and TRBJ1-2; a weak D match, TRBD1 (6 bases). The V gene lost 2 bases and the J gene lost 4 bases, with 8 bases spanning the gap. This CDR3 has 13 amino acids. The germline CDR1 and CDR2 sequences are KGHSH and LQKENI. CDR3 residues: CASSPDRTYGYTF. CDR3 sequence (DNA): TGTGCCAGCTCACCAGACAGGACCTATGGCTACACCTTC.

The rearrangement uses TRBV5-1 and TRBJ2-3; 15 bases fit TRBD2. The CDR3 spans 19 residues. With V trimmed by 0 bases and J by 1 base, 6 bases remained unmatched. Germline values: CDR1 SGHRS, CDR2 YFSETQ. CDR3: CASSLVGLAGGRRTDTQYF. The CDR3 DNA sequence: TGCGCCAGCAGCTTGGTCGGACTAGCGGGGGGGCGTCGCACAGATACGCAGTATTTT.

The rearrangement uses TRBV6-6 and TRBJ1-4; TRBD1 agrees at 9 bases. CDR3 size: 16 residues. V lost 7 bases, J lost 2 bases, and 8 bases stayed unmatched. Per germline, CDR1 MNHNY and CDR2 SVGAGI (reference sequence). CDR3: CASTRGQGRTNEKLFF. The DNA for the CDR3 is TGTGCCAGCACCCGCGGACAGGGGAGGACTAATGAAAAACTGTTTTTT.

The V gene is TRBV12-3 or TRBV12-4, the J gene TRBJ1-1; 8 bases fit TRBD1. CDR3 length: 13 residues. Trimming removed 7 bases from V and 7 bases from J; junction bases left unmatched: 8. CDR3 nucleotide sequence: TGTGCCAGCACCCGACAGGGGCGCTATGAAGCTTTCTTT. This codes for CASTRQGRYEAFF.

The rearrangement links TRBV6-1 to TRBJ2-7; 9 bases line up with TRBD1. Germline V CDR1 and CDR2: MNHNS, SASEGT. V lost 3 bases to trimming and J lost 6 bases; unmatched junction nucleotides: 12. The CDR3 sequence is 16 residues long. CDR3 protein: CASSDMTGTGKSEQYF. The DNA for the CDR3 is TGTGCCAGCAGTGACATGACCGGGACAGGGAAAAGCGAGCAGTACTTC.

The rearrangement uses TRBV6-5 and TRBJ1-1; D remains ambiguous. This CDR3 has 13 amino acids. The germline CDR1 and CDR2 sequences are MNHEY and SVGAGI. V gave up 5 bases and J gave up 1 base, with 8 bases separating them. The CDR3 is CASSPSGNTEAFF. The CDR3, as DNA: TGTGCCAGCAGTCCGTCGGGGAACACTGAAGCTTTCTTT.